The 22 T cell receptor beta chains below come from one sample, sequenced in a study of shared clonotypes between healthy human individuals. Using immunoSEQ multiplex PCR, the repertoire was profiled, and TCRdb retains in-frame clones only, with some absent. The top ten hold 0.89% of the sample, which has 1 million to 1.2 million clones, 70% to 85% seen once. The sample was memory CD4+ T cells from PBMCs. Stated subset: CD45RA-negative fraction. Receptors were obtained from a young man in good health. Some clones in this sample may be carry-over from other donors' samples.

This clone has just a few counts. The chain uses TRBV5-1 and TRBJ2-5; 8 positions agree with TRBD1. Trimming removed 3 bases from V and 3 bases from J; junction bases left unmatched: 4. From germline, CDR1 is SGHRS and CDR2 YFSETQ. The CDR3 consists of 14 residues. CDR3 DNA: TGCGCCAGCAGCTCCGGGACAGGCAAAGAGACCCAGTACTTC. It specifies CASSSGTGKETQYF.

Only one count was recorded for this clone. J is TRBJ2-2 and V is TRBV5-1; no clear D. The V end lost 0 bases, the J end lost 2 bases, and 8 bases lay between the germline ends. Germline-derived CDR1 and CDR2 are SGHRS and YFSETQ. This CDR3 comprises 15 residues. The CDR3 region has the DNA TGCGCCAGCAGCTTGGCCCAGGCCAACACCGGGGAGCTGTTTTTT. The encoded protein is CASSLAQANTGELFF.

In its sample, this clone was seen once. The chain carries TRBV7-8 and TRBJ2-5, with a weak D call TRBD1 (5 bases). Germline V gene data show CDR1 as SGHVS and CDR2 as FQNEAQ. The length of the CDR3 is 17 residues. V was clipped by 5 bases and J by 4 bases, with 23 bases between them. CDR3 bases: TGTGCCAGCAGCCCATTCCAGACGAATAGAAGGGGAGAGACCCAGTACTTC. It yields the protein CASSPFQTNRRGETQYF.

This clone occurred a few times. The same CDR3 is also encoded by other DNA sequences in this sample. The chain combines TRBV7-3 with TRBJ2-3; D gene ambiguous. Germline V gene data show CDR1 as SGHTA and CDR2 as FQGTGA. V lost 2 bases to trimming and J lost 2 bases, with 8 bases between them. The CDR3 is 14 residues long. The CDR3 region has the DNA TGTGCCAGCAGCTTAGGTCCCCTCACAGATACGCAGTATTTT. Protein: CASSLGPLTDTQYF. The full variable domain, its missing parts supplied by reference TRBV7-3 and TRBJ2-3, is GAGVSQTPSNKVTEKGKYVELRCDPISGHTALYWYRQSLGQGPEFLIYFQGTGAADDSGLPNDRFFAVRPEGSVSTLKIQRTERGDSAVYLCASSLGPLTDTQYFGPGTRLTVL.

The rearrangement uses TRBV2 and TRBJ1-2; the D gene is possibly TRBD1 (6 bases). From germline, CDR1 is SNHLY and CDR2 FYNNEI. The CDR3 runs 14 residues. V lost 4 bases and J 4 bases, leaving 13 bases between the germline ends. CDR3 nucleotides: TGTGCCAGCAGTGCCGCGGGGGGCGGCTATGGCTACACCTTC. Translation: CASSAAGGGYGYTF.

The chain is built from TRBV7-3 and TRBJ1-1, with 7 bases identical to TRBD1. V gave up 5 bases and J gave up 6 bases; unmatched junction bases: 6. The CDR3 totals 13 residues. Germline lookup yields CDR1 SGHTA and CDR2 FQGTGA. CDR3 DNA: TGTGCCAGCAGCCTACTCGGACAGGCTGAAGCTTTCTTT. Translation gives CASSLLGQAEAFF.

A remark on this clone: A junction end diverges from the germline sequence, so it may reflect a read error. The J gene is TRBJ2-1, the V gene TRBV5-4, with no clear D. The CDR3 extends over 14 amino acids. Germline V gene sequence: CDR1 SGHNT, CDR2 YYREEE (reference sequence). CDR3 nucleotides: TGTGCCAGCACTAAGGGTCCCTCCGACAATGAGCAGTTCTTC. Residues: CASTKGPSDNEQFF. Filled out from reference TRBV5-4 and TRBJ2-1, the complete variable domain reads ETGVTQSPTHLIKTRGQQVTLRCSSQSGHNTVSWYQQALGQGPQFIFQYYREEENGRGNFPPRFSGLQFPNYSSELNVNALELDDSALYLCASTKGPSDNEQFFGPGTRLTVL.

On this clone: Other DNA sequences in the sample encode the same CDR3. The chain is built from TRBV10-2 and TRBJ2-5; TRBD2 is a possible D gene (5 bases). The CDR3 totals 13 residues. The V gene's germline CDR1 is WSHSY and CDR2 SAAADI. The V gene lost 4 bases and the J gene lost 2 bases, with 8 bases spanning the gap. CDR3 bases: TGCGCCAGCAGTGTCCGGGGACAAGAGACCCAGTACTTC. Translated, it gives CASSVRGQETQYF.

About this clone itself: The sample has other DNA sequences that encode this CDR3 too. The V and J genes are TRBV9 and TRBJ2-5; D is possibly TRBD1 or TRBD2 (6 bases each). The germline V gene has CDR1 SGDLS and CDR2 YYNGEE. The CDR3 sequence is 14 residues long. Trimming shortened V by 2 bases and J by 5 bases, and 13 bases separated the two germline ends. The DNA of the CDR3 is TGTGCCAGCAGCGTGGTCGGGGGCCGGGAGACCCAGTACTTC. It is translated as CASSVVGGRETQYF.

V gene TRBV2 combines with J gene TRBJ1-2, with no clear D. The germline CDR1 and CDR2 sequences are SNHLY and FYNNEI. CDR3 length: 11 amino acids. V was cut by 7 bases and J by 8 bases, with 11 bases left in between. CDR3 bases: TGTGCCAGCAAGATTGAGGGCGGCTACACCTTC. Translating gives CASKIEGGYTF.

This clone appeared a single time. V usage is TRBV6-5 and J usage is TRBJ2-3, with D unclear. Germline lookup yields CDR1 MNHEY and CDR2 SVGAGI. There are 15 residues in the CDR3. Trimming stripped 0 bases from V and 8 bases from J, with 15 bases between. The CDR3 spells CASSYSYIFGGTQYF. As DNA, the CDR3 is TGTGCCAGCAGTTACTCCTATATCTTCGGTGGTACGCAGTATTTT.

The V call is TRBV12-2, the J call TRBJ2-7. TRBV12-2 is given as a pseudogene. The CDR3 length is 14 residues. The CDR3 region is CASRLIGTTYEQYF. CDR3 DNA: TGTGCAAGTCGCTTGATAGGGACCACGTACGAGCAGTACTTC.

This clone showed up many times. The chain joins TRBV29-1 to TRBJ2-4; D is undetermined. Trimming left V 4 bases short and J 9 bases short, with 13 bases between. The CDR3 totals 12 residues. CDR1 is SQVTM and CDR2 is ANQGSEA in the germline V gene. CDR3 DNA: TGCAGCGTTGTTATATCGAGTGGCATTCAGTACTTC. Protein: CSVVISSGIQYF. The variable domain in full, completed from reference TRBV29-1 and TRBJ2-4, reads SAVISQKPSRDICQRGTSLTIQCQVDSQVTMMFWYRQQPGQSLTLIATANQGSEATYESGFVIDKFPISRPNLTFSTLTVSNMSPEDSSIYLCSVVISSGIQYFGAGTRLSVL.

The chain joins TRBV7-2 to TRBJ2-3, with no clear D. This CDR3 is 12 amino acids long. Germline V CDR1 and CDR2: SGHTA, FQGNSA. V dropped 5 bases and J dropped 9 bases, with 12 bases sitting between them. The CDR3 is CASSPSPGTQYF. CDR3 nucleotides: TGTGCCAGCAGCCCTTCCCCCGGGACGCAGTATTTT.

The rearrangement links TRBV2 to TRBJ2-1; 9 positions match TRBD2. Losses at the gene ends were 8 bases for V and 9 bases for J; bases not matched to a gene: 11. The CDR3 is made up of 14 amino acids. Germline CDR1 is SNHLY and CDR2 is FYNNEI. The CDR3 sequence is CASGMGLANTEQFF. As DNA, the CDR3 is TGTGCCAGCGGGATGGGACTAGCTAACACTGAGCAGTTCTTC. Variable domain in full (rest from reference TRBV2 and TRBJ2-1): EPEVTQTPSHQVTQMGQEVILRCVPISNHLYFYWYRQILGQKVEFLVSFYNNEISEKSEIFDDQFSVERPDGSNFTLKIRSTKLEDSAMYFCASGMGLANTEQFFGPGTRLTVL.

This clone was observed a handful of times. CDR3 residues: CASSFRGGGANVLTF. In DNA form, the CDR3 reads TGTGCCAGCAGCTTTAGGGGCGGTGGGGCCAACGTCCTGACTTTC. V gene TRBV5-5 combines with J gene TRBJ2-6; D is possibly TRBD1 (5 bases). Germline V gives CDR1 SGHKS, CDR2 YYEKEE (reference sequence). Trimming took 2 bases from V and 3 from J, leaving 9 bases between them. The CDR3 is 15 amino acids. The whole variable domain, remainder taken from reference TRBV5-5 and TRBJ2-6, is DAGVTQSPTHLIKTRGQQVTLRCSPISGHKSVSWYQQVLGQGPQFIFQYYEKEERGRGNFPDRFSARQFPNYSSELNVNALLLGDSALYLCASSFRGGGANVLTFGAGSRLTVL.

Note on this clone: Other DNA sequences from this sample encode an identical CDR3 as well. V usage is TRBV9 and J usage is TRBJ1-1, with D unresolved. V lost 0 bases, J lost 2 bases, and 5 bases lay in between. Germline lookup yields CDR1 SGDLS and CDR2 YYNGEE. This CDR3 contains 13 residues. For the CDR3, the DNA is TGTGCCAGCAGCGTAGACCGTAACACTGAAGCTTTCTTT. It encodes CASSVDRNTEAFF.

This clone has just one count. This rearrangement joins TRBV7-2 to TRBJ2-1; D is ambiguous. The V end lost 2 bases, the J end lost 10 bases, and 6 bases lay between the germline ends. In germline, CDR1 is SGHTA, CDR2 FQGNSA. The CDR3 runs to 11 residues. The CDR3 is CASSLLLEQFF. The CDR3, as DNA: TGTGCCAGCAGCTTATTGTTGGAGCAGTTCTTC. Variable domain in full (rest from reference TRBV7-2 and TRBJ2-1): GAGVSQSPSNKVTEKGKDVELRCDPISGHTALYWYRQSLGQGLEFLIYFQGNSAPDKSGLPSDRFSAERTGGSVSTLTIQRTQQEDSAVYLCASSLLLEQFFGPGTRLTVL.

The chain couples TRBV5-1 to TRBJ2-2; TRBD2 agrees at 7 bases. Germline values: CDR1 SGHRS, CDR2 YFSETQ. The J segment lost 0 bases and the V segment lost 5 bases, leaving 4 bases of the junction unmatched. The CDR3 runs to 15 residues. The CDR3: CASRASGTNTGELFF. The CDR3 bases are TGCGCCAGCAGGGCGAGCGGGACGAACACCGGGGAGCTGTTTTTT.

The chain links TRBV5-4 to TRBJ2-2, with TRBD1 as a possible D gene (6 bases). Trimming took off 4 bases at V and 7 bases at J, with 14 bases between the two ends. Germline values: CDR1 SGHNT, CDR2 YYREEE (reference sequence). This CDR3 has 14 residues. The CDR3 reads CASSRTAGVGELFF. The CDR3 DNA is TGTGCCAGCAGCAGGACCGCAGGGGTCGGGGAGCTGTTTTTT. The full variable domain, with the rest looked up from reference TRBV5-4 and TRBJ2-2, is ETGVTQSPTHLIKTRGQQVTLRCSSQSGHNTVSWYQQALGQGPQFIFQYYREEENGRGNFPPRFSGLQFPNYSSELNVNALELDDSALYLCASSRTAGVGELFFGEGSRLTVL.

As to this clone: This may be a read error: a much more frequent sequence differs by one nucleotide. The CDR3 region has the DNA TGCGCCAGCAGCCCCGGGACAGGGGCCGACGAGCAGTACTTC. Its translation is CASSPGTGADEQYF. The chain employs TRBV4-3 and TRBJ2-7, with TRBD1 matching 10 bases. V gave up 4 bases and J gave up 5 bases; unmatched junction bases: 5. The CDR3 contains 14 residues. The V gene's germline CDR1 is LGHNA and CDR2 YSLEER.

V and J are TRBV5-1 and TRBJ2-5, with TRBD2 identical over 8 bases. The CDR3 contains 13 residues. Germline values: CDR1 SGHRS, CDR2 YFSETQ. V trimming: 4 bases; J trimming: 5 bases; junction bases outside the gene matches: 4. The CDR3 DNA follows: TGCGCCAGCAGCCAACGGGGGGGCGAGACCCAGTACTTC. Its translation is CASSQRGGETQYF.